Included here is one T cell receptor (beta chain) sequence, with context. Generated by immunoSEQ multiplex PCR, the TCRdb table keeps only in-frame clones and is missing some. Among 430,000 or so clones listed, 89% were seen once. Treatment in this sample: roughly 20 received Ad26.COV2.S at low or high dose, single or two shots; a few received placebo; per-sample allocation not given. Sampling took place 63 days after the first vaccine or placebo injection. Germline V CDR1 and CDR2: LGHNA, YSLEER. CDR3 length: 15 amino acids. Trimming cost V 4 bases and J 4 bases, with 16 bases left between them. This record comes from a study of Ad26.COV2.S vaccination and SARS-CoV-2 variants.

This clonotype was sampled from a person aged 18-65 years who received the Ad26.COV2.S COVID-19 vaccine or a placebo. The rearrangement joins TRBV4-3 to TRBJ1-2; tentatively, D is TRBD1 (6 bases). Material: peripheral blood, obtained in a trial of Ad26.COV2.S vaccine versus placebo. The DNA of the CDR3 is TGCGCCAGCAGCCTCGCCGCAGGGGCCCGCTATGGCTACACCTTC. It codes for CASSLAAGARYGYTF.